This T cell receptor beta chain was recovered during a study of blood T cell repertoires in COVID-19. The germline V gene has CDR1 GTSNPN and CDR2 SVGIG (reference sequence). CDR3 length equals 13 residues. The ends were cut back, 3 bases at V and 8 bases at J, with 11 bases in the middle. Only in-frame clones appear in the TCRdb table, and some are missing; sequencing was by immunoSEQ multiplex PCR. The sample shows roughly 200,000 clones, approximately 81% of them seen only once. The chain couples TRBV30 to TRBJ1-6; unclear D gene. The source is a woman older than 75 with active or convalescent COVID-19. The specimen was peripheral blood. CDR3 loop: CAWSPGGYSPLHF. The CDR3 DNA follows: TGTGCCTGGAGCCCCGGAGGCTATTCACCCCTCCACTTT.